One sample yielded the 14 T cell receptor beta chains listed below, sequenced in a study of control samples from healthy donors and cancer patients (dated by TCRdb to the early 2020s). The library was produced with the immunoSEQ multiplex PCR assay. TCRdb provides this immuneACCESS table in a form limited to in-frame rearrangements. Some clones are lacking; in checked studies, under half of them reflect an unresolved V gene, and why the rest are absent is not known. This sample holds 350,000 to 450,000 clones; 75% to 95% were observed only once. The ten largest clones add up to 5% to 7% of the sample. The sample comprised PBMCs. The receptors here all came from a man aged 40-50 years with head and neck cancer.

The genes are TRBV7-9 and TRBJ2-2; 10 bases align to TRBD1. This CDR3 contains 16 residues. CDR1 is SEHNR and CDR2 is FQNEAQ in the germline V gene (reference sequence). Germline trimming cut 5 bases from V and 7 bases from J; bases unmatched to any gene: 10. The CDR3 nucleotides are TGTGCCAGCAGCCGGAGCGGGGGACAGGGGTACGGGGAGCTGTTTTTT. This translates into CASSRSGGQGYGELFF.

The chain has TRBV7-9 and TRBJ1-4; 12 bases are shared with TRBD1. V gave up 6 bases and J gave up 4 bases; unmatched junction bases: 15. This CDR3 comprises 19 residues. Germline CDR1 is SEHNR and CDR2 is FQNEAQ (reference sequence). The chain's CDR3 is CASSPYQGQGALNNEKLFF. CDR3 nucleotides: TGTGCCAGCAGTCCATACCAGGGACAGGGGGCCTTGAATAATGAAAAACTGTTTTTT.

The J gene is TRBJ2-5, the V gene TRBV3-1 (or the pseudogene TRBV3-2); tentative D call: TRBD1 (6 bases). Trimming pared 0 bases from V and 0 bases from J, leaving 8 bases between. Germline V CDR1 and CDR2: LGHDT, YNNKEL (reference sequence). This CDR3 is 15 amino acids long. The CDR3 loop reads CASSQDRGNQETQYF. In nucleotides, the CDR3 is TGTGCCAGCAGCCAAGATAGGGGGAACCAAGAGACCCAGTACTTC.

The chain has TRBV7-2 and TRBJ1-1; 7 bases match TRBD1. The germline V gene encodes CDR1 SGHTA and CDR2 FQGNSA. V dropped 0 bases and J dropped 1; count of bases not matched to a gene: 11. This CDR3 is built from 18 residues. The CDR3 sequence is CASSLAPRKGATNTEAFF. CDR3 nucleotide sequence: TGTGCCAGCAGCTTAGCCCCCAGAAAGGGGGCGACGAACACTGAAGCTTTCTTT.

The genes are TRBV19 and TRBJ2-7; 10 nucleotides agree with TRBD1. The CDR3 spans 17 residues. The V and J ends lost 3 bases and 0 bases, in that order; junction bases with no gene match: 8. CDR1 is LNHDA, CDR2 SQIVND, per germline (reference sequence). CDR3 residues: CASSILRGQGDSYEQYF. The CDR3 DNA follows: TGTGCCAGTAGTATCCTAAGAGGACAGGGGGACTCCTACGAGCAGTACTTC.

The chain links TRBV27 to TRBJ1-2; TRBD1 aligns across 9 bases. The V gene's germline CDR1 is MNHEY and CDR2 SMNVEV (reference sequence). There are 12 residues in the CDR3. The ends lost 10 bases at V and 6 bases at J; junction bases unmatched: 6. The CDR3 coding sequence is TGTGCCACTCGGACAGGGGCCGATGGCTACACCTTC. Translating gives CATRTGADGYTF.

This rearrangement joins TRBV12-5 to TRBJ1-1; D not certain. V was cut by 2 bases and J by 0 bases, with 7 bases left in between. The germline V gene encodes CDR1 LGHNT and CDR2 FRNRAP. The CDR3 loop spans 14 amino acids. The CDR3 DNA is TGTGCTAGTGGTTTGACCCGGATGAACACTGAAGCTTTCTTT. Translation: CASGLTRMNTEAFF.

Here the CDR3 reads CSVRTVNYGYTF. The DNA of the CDR3 is TGCAGCGTTCGGACCGTCAACTATGGCTACACCTTC. J is TRBJ1-2 and V is TRBV29-1; D remains ambiguous. CDR1 is SQVTM, CDR2 ANQGSEA, per germline. The V end lost 5 bases, the J end lost 2 bases, and 9 bases lay between the germline ends. This CDR3 contains 12 residues.

This chain uses TRBV27 with TRBJ2-7, with D perhaps matching TRBD1 (6 bases). CDR3 length: 14 amino acids. In germline, CDR1 is MNHEY, CDR2 SMNVEV (reference sequence). V shed 5 bases and J shed 9 bases, with 20 bases lying between them. CDR3 DNA sequence: TGTGCCAGCAGTCCAGGGACAAGTCCGGCGGTGCAGTACTTC. It is translated as CASSPGTSPAVQYF.

V and J are TRBV6-5 and TRBJ1-3; D is perhaps TRBD1 (6 bases). The germline gives CDR1 MNHEY, CDR2 SVGAGI. This CDR3 region has 13 residues. V lost 6 bases and J lost 3, with 9 bases in between. The CDR3 DNA is TGTGCCAGCAGCAGGGGAGGTGGAAACACCATATATTTT. It encodes CASSRGGGNTIYF.

The chain uses TRBV18 and TRBJ2-2; D uncertain. Germline CDR1 and CDR2: KGHSH and LQKENI. V dropped 5 bases and J dropped 8 bases, with 15 bases sitting between them. This CDR3 has 14 amino acids. CDR3 nucleotides: TGTGCCAGCTCATCCTGGACGGGTGGAGGGGAGCTGTTTTTT. Protein sequence: CASSSWTGGGELFF.

V gene TRBV9 combines with J gene TRBJ2-2; 9 bases map to TRBD2. Germline CDR1 and CDR2: SGDLS and YYNGEE. The CDR3 totals 17 residues. J was trimmed by 0 bases and V by 0 bases; bases with no gene match: 3. This CDR3 reads CASSVAGLAPNTGELFF. DNA for the CDR3: TGTGCCAGCAGCGTAGCGGGACTAGCCCCGAACACCGGGGAGCTGTTTTTT.

The table lists this clone with a few counts. At the DNA level, this CDR3 is encoded by other sequences in the same sample as well. The chain links TRBV28 to TRBJ1-5, with TRBD1 identical over 9 bases. CDR1 MDHEN and CDR2 SYDVKM come from the germline V gene. CDR3 length: 15 amino acids. Germline trimming cut 6 bases from V and 3 bases from J; bases unmatched to any gene: 6. The CDR3 nucleotides are TGTGCCAGCAGCCTCGGACAGGGGAACAATCAGCCCCAGCATTTT. Its protein product is CASSLGQGNNQPQHF. The full variable domain, completed using reference TRBV28 and TRBJ1-5, is DVKVTQSSRYLVKRTGEKVFLECVQDMDHENMFWYRQDPGLGLRLIYFSYDVKMKEKGDIPEGYSVSREKKERFSLILESASTNQTSMYLCASSLGQGNNQPQHFGDGTRLSIL.

The rearrangement uses TRBV19 and TRBJ2-7; 9 nucleotides line up with TRBD1. Germline CDR1 is LNHDA and CDR2 is SQIVND (reference sequence). The V segment lost 3 bases and the J segment 5 bases; nucleotides outside the gene matches: 8. CDR3 length: 15 amino acids. CDR3: CASSIRTGGVDEQYF. For the CDR3, the DNA is TGTGCCAGTAGTATTCGAACAGGGGGCGTCGACGAGCAGTACTTC.